This T cell receptor (beta chain) was identified in a study of technical replicates of blood from a few donors. V was trimmed by 5 bases and J by 2 bases, leaving 2 bases between them. CDR1 is SEHNR, CDR2 FQNEAQ, per germline (reference sequence). The CDR3 length is 11 residues. Produced via immunoSEQ multiplex PCR; TCRdb's table is partial and in-frame only. The data contain about 81,000 clones, approximately 96% of them singletons. V usage is TRBV7-9 and J usage is TRBJ2-3; no clear D gene. The sequence derives from a human donor in good health. Sequencing was done on a sample of T cells isolated from PBMCs. The CDR3 is CASSLTDTQYF. The CDR3 nucleotides are TGTGCCAGCAGCCTCACAGATACGCAGTATTTT.